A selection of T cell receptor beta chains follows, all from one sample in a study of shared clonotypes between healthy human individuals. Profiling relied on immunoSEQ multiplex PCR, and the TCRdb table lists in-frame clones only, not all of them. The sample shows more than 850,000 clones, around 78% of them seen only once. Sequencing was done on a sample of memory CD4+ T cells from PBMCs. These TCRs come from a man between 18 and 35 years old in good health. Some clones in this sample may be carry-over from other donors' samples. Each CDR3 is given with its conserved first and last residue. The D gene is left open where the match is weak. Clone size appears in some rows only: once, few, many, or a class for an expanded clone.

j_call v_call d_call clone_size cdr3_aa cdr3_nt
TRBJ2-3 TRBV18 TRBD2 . CASSPGLAGEDTQYF TGTGCCAGCTCACCGGGACTAGCGGGAGAGGATACGCAGTATTTT
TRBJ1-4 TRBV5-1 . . CASHTGGGARFEKLFF TGCGCCAGCCATACGGGCGGGGGGGCTCGCTTTGAAAAACTGTTTTTT
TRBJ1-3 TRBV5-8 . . CASSRPGAENTIYF TGTGCCAGCAGCCGCCCGGGGGCCGAAAACACCATATATTTT
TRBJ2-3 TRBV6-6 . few CASSRRDTDTQYF TGTGCCAGTAGCCGACGAGACACAGATACGCAGTATTTT
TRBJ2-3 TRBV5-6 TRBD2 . CASSAGLAGVHDTQYF TGTGCCAGCAGCGCGGGACTAGCGGGAGTCCACGATACGCAGTATTTT
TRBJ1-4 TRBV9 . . CASSGGVDLAREKLFF TGTGCCAGCAGTGGGGGCGTGGACCTCGCACGAGAAAAACTGTTTTTT
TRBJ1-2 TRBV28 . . CASLKDYGYTF TGTGCCAGCTTAAAGGACTATGGCTACACCTTC
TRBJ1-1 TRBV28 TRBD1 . CASRNTGGYTEAFF TGTGCCAGCAGAAATACAGGGGGTTATACTGAAGCTTTCTTT
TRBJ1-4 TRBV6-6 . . CATGGLGVKEKLFF TGTGCCACCGGGGGGTTAGGGGTAAAGGAAAAACTGTTTTTT
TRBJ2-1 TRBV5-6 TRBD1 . CASSQDRGPTYNEQFF TGTGCCAGCAGCCAGGACAGGGGGCCCACCTACAATGAGCAGTTCTTC
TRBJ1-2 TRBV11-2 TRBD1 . CASSRTGTGNGYTF TGTGCCAGCAGCCGAACGGGGACAGGGAATGGCTACACCTTC
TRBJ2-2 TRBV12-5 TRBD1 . CASGSGQANTGELFF TGTGCTAGTGGTTCGGGACAGGCGAACACCGGGGAGCTGTTTTTT
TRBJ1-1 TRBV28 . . CASTMGGETENTEAFF TGTGCCAGCACGATGGGGGGGGAGACAGAAAACACTGAAGCTTTCTTT
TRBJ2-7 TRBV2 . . CASSEWGSGDEQYF TGTGCCAGCAGTGAATGGGGCAGTGGAGACGAGCAGTACTTC
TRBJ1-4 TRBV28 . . CASSPSWTATNEKLFF TGTGCCAGCAGTCCCTCCTGGACAGCAACTAATGAAAAACTGTTTTTT
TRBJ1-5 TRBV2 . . CASRYTASQPQHF TGTGCCAGCAGATATACAGCCTCCCAGCCCCAGCATTTT
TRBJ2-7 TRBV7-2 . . CASSLYPGYEQYF TGTGCCAGCAGCTTATACCCCGGGTACGAGCAGTACTTC
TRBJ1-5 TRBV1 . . CTSTIYSNQPQHF TGCACCAGCACCATTTATAGCAATCAGCCCCAGCATTTT
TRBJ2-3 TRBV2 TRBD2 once CASSYGLAGGPPDTQYF TGTGCCAGCAGCTACGGACTAGCGGGAGGGCCCCCAGATACGCAGTATTTT
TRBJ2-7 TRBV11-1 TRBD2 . CASSYGLAGSYEQYF TGTGCCAGCAGCTACGGACTAGCGGGATCCTACGAGCAGTACTTC
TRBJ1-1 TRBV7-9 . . CASSSWQGNTEAFF TGTGCCAGCAGCTCGTGGCAGGGGAACACTGAAGCTTTCTTT
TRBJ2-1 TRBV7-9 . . CASSPPGLSYNEQFF TGTGCCAGCAGCCCGCCGGGACTCTCCTACAATGAGCAGTTCTTC
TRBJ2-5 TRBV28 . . CASISGPQETQYF TGTGCCAGCATTTCGGGGCCCCAAGAGACCCAGTACTTC
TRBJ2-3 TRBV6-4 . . CASSEISRPTTSSTDTQYF TGTGCCAGCAGTGAAATTAGCAGGCCTACTACTTCTAGCACAGATACGCAGTATTTT
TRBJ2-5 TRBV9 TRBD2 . CASSVSSGSQETQYF TGTGCCAGCAGCGTGAGTAGCGGGAGCCAAGAGACCCAGTACTTC
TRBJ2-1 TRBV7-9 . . CASSPPAGGGEQFF TGTGCCAGCAGCCCCCCGGCAGGGGGAGGTGAGCAGTTCTTC
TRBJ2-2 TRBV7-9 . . CASSFRGQLNTGELFF TGTGCCAGCAGCTTTAGGGGACAATTGAACACCGGGGAGCTGTTTTTT
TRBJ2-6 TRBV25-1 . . CASSEYKGSAGANVLTF TGTGCCAGCAGTGAATATAAAGGCAGCGCTGGGGCCAACGTCCTGACTTTC
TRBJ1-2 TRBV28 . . CASSLMGSYTF TGTGCCAGCAGTTTGATGGGGAGCTACACCTTC
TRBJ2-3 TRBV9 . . CASSPGIGGDTQYF TGTGCCAGCAGCCCGGGGATCGGCGGGGATACGCAGTATTTT
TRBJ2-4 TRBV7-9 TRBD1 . CASSFSDRNIQYF TGTGCCAGCAGCTTCTCGGACAGGAACATTCAGTACTTC
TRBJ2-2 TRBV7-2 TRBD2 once CASMRESTGELFF TGTGCCAGCATGCGGGAGAGCACCGGGGAGCTGTTTTTT
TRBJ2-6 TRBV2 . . CASSDVAAGANVLTF TGTGCCAGCAGTGATGTGGCAGCTGGGGCCAACGTCCTGACTTTC
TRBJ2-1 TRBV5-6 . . CASSFGTYNEQFF TGTGCCAGCAGCTTCGGAACCTACAATGAGCAGTTCTTC
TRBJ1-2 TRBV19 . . CASSTGQTFNYGYTF TGTGCCAGTAGTACCGGACAGACTTTTAACTATGGCTACACCTTC
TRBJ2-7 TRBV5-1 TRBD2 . CASSFLAGGSGGSYEQYF TGCGCCAGCAGCTTCCTAGCGGGAGGCAGTGGCGGCTCCTACGAGCAGTACTTC
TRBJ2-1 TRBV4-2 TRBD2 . CASSRTSGTNEQFF TGTGCCAGCAGCCGGACTAGCGGGACTAATGAGCAGTTCTTC
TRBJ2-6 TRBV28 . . CASSLIHLLSPSGANVLTF TGTGCCAGCAGTTTAATACACCTTCTATCCCCTTCTGGGGCCAACGTCCTGACTTTC
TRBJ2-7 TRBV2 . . CASSGEYEQYF TGTGCCAGCTCCGGGGAATACGAGCAGTACTTC
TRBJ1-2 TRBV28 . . CASTRERANGYTF TGTGCCAGCACCCGAGAAAGGGCAAATGGCTACACCTTC
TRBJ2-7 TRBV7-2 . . CASSRGYEQYF TGTGCCAGCAGCCGCGGGTACGAGCAGTACTTC
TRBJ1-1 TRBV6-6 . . CASSYLVNPNTEAFF TGTGCCAGCAGTTACTTAGTCAACCCGAACACTGAAGCTTTCTTT
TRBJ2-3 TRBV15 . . CATSRRQGTDTQYF TGTGCCACCAGCAGACGACAGGGCACAGATACGCAGTATTTT
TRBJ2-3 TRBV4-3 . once CASSGNWGDTQYF TGCGCCAGCAGCGGGAATTGGGGGGATACGCAGTATTTT
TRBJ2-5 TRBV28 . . CASTAGQETQYF TGTGCCAGCACCGCCGGCCAAGAGACCCAGTACTTC
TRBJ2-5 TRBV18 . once CASSPGFRETQYF TGTGCCAGCTCACCAGGGTTTCGAGAGACCCAGTACTTC
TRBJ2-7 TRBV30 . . CAWSTTRSGEQYF TGTGCCTGGAGTACGACTAGGTCTGGCGAGCAGTACTTC